The rows below give T cell receptor beta chains drawn from one sample of a study of OX40 agonist ivuxolimab in advanced cancers. Sequencing used immunoSEQ multiplex PCR; TCRdb keeps in-frame clones, though not all of them. The repertoire holds 98,000 or so clones, roughly 90% seen once, with under 0.85% in the top ten. This specimen was CD4+ or CD8+ T cells sorted from blood, taken in a trial of the OX40 agonist ivuxolimab. The source is an adult with an advanced solid tumor such as melanoma, head and neck, liver or kidney cancer. Both conserved end residues are part of each CDR3. The D gene is left open where the match is weak.

d_call j_call v_call cdr3_nt cdr3_aa
TRBD1 TRBJ1-5 TRBV19 TGTGCCAGTAGTCTTTTGACAGGGGGCGTCAATCAGCCCCAGCATTTT CASSLLTGGVNQPQHF
TRBD2 TRBJ2-5 TRBV5-1 TGCGCCAGCAGCACCCCTCTAGCGGGGGGGCGGTGGGAGACCCAGTACTTC CASSTPLAGGRWETQYF
TRBD1 TRBJ2-5 TRBV6-5 TGTGCCAGCAGTTCTCAGGGGGCAGGGGAAGAGACCCAGTACTTC CASSSQGAGEETQYF
. TRBJ2-5 TRBV2 TGTGCCAGCAGTGATGGGTCAGGTCAAGAGACCCAGTACTTC CASSDGSGQETQYF
. TRBJ1-2 TRBV30 TGTGCCTGGAGAAGGGGAGGGGGAGCCCCTAACTATGGCTACACCTTC CAWRRGGGAPNYGYTF
. TRBJ2-7 TRBV5-1 TGCGCCAGCAGCTTGGACAGACCCTACGAGCAGTACTTC CASSLDRPYEQYF
TRBD2 TRBJ2-7 TRBV9 TGTGCCAGCAGCGCCCGTGGGACTAGCGCATACGAGCAGTACTTC CASSARGTSAYEQYF
. TRBJ1-4 TRBV10-3 TGTGCCATCAGAGCGGGACAATCAACTAATGAAAAACTGTTTTTT CAIRAGQSTNEKLFF
TRBD1 TRBJ1-2 TRBV19 TGTGCCAGTAGTAGGGACAGGTTATGGGGCTATGGCTACACCTTC CASSRDRLWGYGYTF
TRBD1 TRBJ2-6 TRBV19 TGTGCCGTCCAGACAGGGATCTCTGGGGCCAACGTCCTGACTTTC CAVQTGISGANVLTF
TRBD1 TRBJ1-3 TRBV19 TGTGCCAGTAGTACCTCGGACAGGGCTGGAAACACCATATATTTT CASSTSDRAGNTIYF
TRBD1 TRBJ1-2 TRBV7-9 TGTGCCAGCAGCTTCGCCCCGGGGTCGGGACAGGGTTACTATGGCTACACCTTC CASSFAPGSGQGYYGYTF
. TRBJ2-7 TRBV19 TGTGCCAGTAGTATATCGGTCAGTACCTACGAGCAGTACTTC CASSISVSTYEQYF
. TRBJ2-3 TRBV15 TGTGCCACCAGCAGAGAGGACCCTGGGTTGGGGGGCACAGATACGCAGTATTTT CATSREDPGLGGTDTQYF
TRBD2 TRBJ2-2 TRBV5-8 TGTGCCAGCAGCTTGGAAGCGGGAGCGTACACCGGGGAGCTGTTTTTT CASSLEAGAYTGELFF